This T cell receptor (beta chain) was captured by sequencing in a study of beta chain features in type 1 diabetes. The study's findings and limits: TCRB CDR3s from Type 1 diabetes patients were moderately but significantly shorter in all four CD4+ subsets.

The investigators reverse transcribed all of the isolated RNA, so they sequenced expressed TCRB transcripts. The data were produced by immunoSEQ multiplex PCR, yet TCRdb's version contains in-frame clones alone and is incomplete. The sample has roughly 290,000 clones, 15% seen once. This clone has only a few counts. Antigen specificity is unknown. Germline lookup yields CDR1 SGHRS and CDR2 YFSETQ. This CDR3 is 14 amino acids long. The V and J ends lost 4 bases and 3 bases, in that order; junction bases with no gene match: 7. The material sequenced was naive CD4+ T cells from blood. The chain is built from TRBV5-1 and TRBJ2-7; 7 bases are a match to TRBD2. The TCR sequence derives from a man aged 18 to 30 with type 1 diabetes. The DNA for the CDR3 is TGCGCCAGCAGCCTCTCTAGCGGAATCTACGAGCAGTACTTC. Translating it yields CASSLSSGIYEQYF.